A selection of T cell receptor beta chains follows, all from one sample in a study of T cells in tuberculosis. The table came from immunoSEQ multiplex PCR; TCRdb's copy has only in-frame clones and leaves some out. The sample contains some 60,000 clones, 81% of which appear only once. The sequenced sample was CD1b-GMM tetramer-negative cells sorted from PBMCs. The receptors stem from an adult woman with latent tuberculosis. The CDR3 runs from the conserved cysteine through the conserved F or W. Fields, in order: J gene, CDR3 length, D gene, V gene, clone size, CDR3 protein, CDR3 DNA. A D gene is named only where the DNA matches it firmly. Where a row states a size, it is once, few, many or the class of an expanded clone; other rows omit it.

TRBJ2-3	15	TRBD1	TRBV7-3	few	CASSWDRGTTDTQYF	TGTGCCAGCAGCTGGGACAGGGGAACCACAGATACGCAGTATTTT
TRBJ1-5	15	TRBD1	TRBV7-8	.	CASSSGTGRGQPQHF	TGTGCCAGCAGCTCGGGGACAGGGCGGGGTCAGCCCCAGCATTTT
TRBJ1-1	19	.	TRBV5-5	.	CASKLGTTRGGEMNTEAFF	TGTGCCAGCAAGTTAGGGACCACTAGGGGGGGCGAGATGAACACTGAAGCTTTCTTT
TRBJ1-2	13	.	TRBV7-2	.	CASSLVRREGYTF	TGTGCCAGCAGCCTAGTGCGGAGGGAGGGCTACACCTTC
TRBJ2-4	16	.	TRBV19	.	CASSIDRGQGGNIQYF	TGTGCCAGTAGTATAGATAGGGGCCAGGGTGGGAACATTCAGTACTTC
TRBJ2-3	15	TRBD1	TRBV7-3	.	CASSLTTGGTDTQYF	TGTGCCAGCAGCTTAACTACAGGGGGGACAGATACGCAGTATTTT
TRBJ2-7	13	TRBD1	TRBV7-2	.	CASGDRVMGVQYF	TGTGCCAGCGGGGACAGGGTCATGGGGGTGCAGTACTTC
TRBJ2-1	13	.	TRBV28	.	CASSTLPLDEQFF	TGTGCCAGCAGCACCCTACCCCTCGATGAGCAGTTCTTC
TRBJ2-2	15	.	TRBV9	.	CASTYGTQLTGELFF	TGTGCCAGCACCTATGGAACACAGCTCACCGGGGAGCTGTTTTTT
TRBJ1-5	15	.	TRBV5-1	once	CASSLRQSANQPQHF	TGCGCCAGCAGCTTGCGACAGTCAGCCAATCAGCCCCAGCATTTT
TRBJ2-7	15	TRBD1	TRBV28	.	CASSLDRGDSYEQYF	TGTGCCAGCAGCCTCGACAGGGGGGATTCCTACGAGCAGTACTTC
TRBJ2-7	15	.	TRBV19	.	CASSFPGPGIYEQYF	TGTGCCAGTAGTTTCCCTGGGCCGGGGATTTACGAGCAGTACTTC
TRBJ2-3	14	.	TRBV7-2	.	CASSLALSTDTQYF	TGTGCCAGCAGCTTGGCCCTTAGCACAGATACGCAGTATTTT
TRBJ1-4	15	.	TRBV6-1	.	CASSERIAAGGFLFF	TGTGCCAGCAGTGAAAGGATAGCAGCCGGAGGGTTCCTGTTTTTT
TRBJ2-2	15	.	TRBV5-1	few	CASSFGVLGTGELFF	TGCGCCAGCAGCTTTGGAGTGTTAGGCACCGGGGAGCTGTTTTTT
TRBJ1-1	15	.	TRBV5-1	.	CASSSRGLMNTEAFF	TGCGCCAGCAGCTCTAGAGGACTTATGAACACTGAAGCTTTCTTT
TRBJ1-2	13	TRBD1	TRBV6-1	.	CASSEAVQGGYTF	TGTGCCAGCAGTGAAGCGGTACAGGGGGGCTACACCTTC
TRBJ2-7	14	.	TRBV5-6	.	CASTRGPPRYEQYF	TGTGCCAGCACCCGAGGGCCTCCCCGCTACGAGCAGTACTTC
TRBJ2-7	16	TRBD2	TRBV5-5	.	CASSIHSGRSSYEQYF	TGTGCCAGCAGTATCCATAGCGGGAGGAGCTCCTACGAGCAGTACTTC
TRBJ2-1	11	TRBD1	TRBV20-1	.	CSATGQHEQFF	TGCAGTGCTACGGGACAGCATGAGCAGTTCTTC
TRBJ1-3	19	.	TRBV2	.	CASSEALLRRISSGNTIYF	TGTGCCAGCAGTGAAGCGCTTCTGCGCAGGATCTCCTCTGGAAACACCATATATTTT
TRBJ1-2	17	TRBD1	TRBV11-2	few	CASSFPYRTDRNYGYTF	TGTGCCAGCAGTTTCCCGTATCGGACGGACAGGAACTATGGCTACACCTTC
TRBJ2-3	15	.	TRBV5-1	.	CASSLDAFPTDTQYF	TGCGCCAGCAGCTTGGATGCGTTTCCCACAGATACGCAGTATTTT
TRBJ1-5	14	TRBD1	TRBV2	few	CASSWTGRTQPQHF	TGTGCCAGCAGTTGGACAGGGCGGACTCAGCCCCAGCATTTT
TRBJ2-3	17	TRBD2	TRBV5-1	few	CASSLMFRGRAVDTQYF	TGCGCCAGCAGCCTAATGTTCCGGGGGAGGGCCGTAGATACGCAGTATTTT
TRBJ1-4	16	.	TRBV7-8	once	CASSLTVWGSNEKLFF	TGTGCCAGCAGCTTAACCGTCTGGGGCTCTAATGAAAAACTGTTTTTT
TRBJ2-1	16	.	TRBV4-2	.	CASSQDEVSAYNEQFF	TGTGCCAGCAGCCAAGATGAGGTTTCCGCCTACAATGAGCAGTTCTTC
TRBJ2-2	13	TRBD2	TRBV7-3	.	CASSRSGGPELFF	TGTGCCAGCAGCCGATCGGGGGGGCCGGAGCTGTTTTTT
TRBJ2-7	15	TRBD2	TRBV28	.	CASSPGTSGRREQYF	TGTGCCAGCAGTCCCGGGACTAGCGGGAGGCGCGAGCAGTACTTC
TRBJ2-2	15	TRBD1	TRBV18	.	CASSPTGSATGELFF	TGTGCCAGCTCCCCGACAGGGTCGGCAACCGGGGAGCTGTTTTTT
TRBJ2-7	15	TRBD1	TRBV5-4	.	CASSLGQGGTYEQYF	TGTGCCAGCAGTTTGGGACAGGGTGGAACCTACGAGCAGTACTTC
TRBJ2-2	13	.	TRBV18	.	CASSPGGAGELFF	TGTGCCAGCTCACCGGGGGGAGCCGGGGAGCTGTTTTTT
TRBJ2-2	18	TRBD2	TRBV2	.	CASSERAGNRANTGELFF	TGTGCCAGCAGTGAAAGAGCGGGAAACCGAGCGAACACCGGGGAGCTGTTTTTT